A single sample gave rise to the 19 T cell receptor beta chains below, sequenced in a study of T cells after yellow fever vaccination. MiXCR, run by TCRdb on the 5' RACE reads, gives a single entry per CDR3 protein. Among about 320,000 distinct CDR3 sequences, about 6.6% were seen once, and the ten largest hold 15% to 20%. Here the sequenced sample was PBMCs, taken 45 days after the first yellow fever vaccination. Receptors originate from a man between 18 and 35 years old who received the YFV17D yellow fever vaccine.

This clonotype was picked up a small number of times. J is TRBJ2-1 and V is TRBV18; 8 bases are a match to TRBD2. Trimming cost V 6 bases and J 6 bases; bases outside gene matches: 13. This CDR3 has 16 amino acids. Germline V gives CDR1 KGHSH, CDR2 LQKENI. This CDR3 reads CASSGGVGGAGNEQFF. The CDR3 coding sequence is TGTGCCAGCTCGGGCGGCGTCGGGGGGGCAGGCAATGAGCAGTTCTTC.

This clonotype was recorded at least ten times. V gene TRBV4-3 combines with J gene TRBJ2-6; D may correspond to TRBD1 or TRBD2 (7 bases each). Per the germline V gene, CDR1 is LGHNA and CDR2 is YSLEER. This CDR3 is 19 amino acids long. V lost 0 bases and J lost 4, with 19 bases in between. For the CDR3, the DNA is TGCGCCAGCAGCCAAGATCTAGTACAGGGGAGGGCCGGGGCCAACGTCCTGACTTTC. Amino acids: CASSQDLVQGRAGANVLTF.

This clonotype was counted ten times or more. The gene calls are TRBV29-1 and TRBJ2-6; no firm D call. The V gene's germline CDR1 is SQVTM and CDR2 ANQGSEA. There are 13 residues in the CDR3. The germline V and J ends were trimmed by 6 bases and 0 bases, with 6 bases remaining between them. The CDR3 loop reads CSVYDSGANVLTF. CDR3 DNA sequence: TGCAGCGTATACGACTCTGGGGCCAACGTCCTGACTTTC.

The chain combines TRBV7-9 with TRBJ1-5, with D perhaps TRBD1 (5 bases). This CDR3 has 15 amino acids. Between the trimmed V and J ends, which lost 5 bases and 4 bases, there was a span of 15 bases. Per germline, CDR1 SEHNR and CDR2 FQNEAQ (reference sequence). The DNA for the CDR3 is TGTGCCAGCAGCCAGATGGGACGGGAAAATCAGCCCCAGCATTTT. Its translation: CASSQMGRENQPQHF.

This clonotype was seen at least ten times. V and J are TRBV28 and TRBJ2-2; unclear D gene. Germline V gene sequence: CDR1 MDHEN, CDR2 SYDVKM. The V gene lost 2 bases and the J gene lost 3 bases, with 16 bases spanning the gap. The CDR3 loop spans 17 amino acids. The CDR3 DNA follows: TGTGCCAGCAGTTTAACCCGCAGGTTAATTCACACCGGGGAGCTGTTTTTT. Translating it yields CASSLTRRLIHTGELFF.

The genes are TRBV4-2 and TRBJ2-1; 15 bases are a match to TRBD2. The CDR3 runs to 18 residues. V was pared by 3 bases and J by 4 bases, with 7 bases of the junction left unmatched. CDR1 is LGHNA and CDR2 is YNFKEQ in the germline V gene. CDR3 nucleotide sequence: TGTGCCAGCAGCCAGGGACTAGCGGGGGGCGGGGTATACAATGAGCAGTTCTTC. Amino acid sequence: CASSQGLAGGGVYNEQFF.

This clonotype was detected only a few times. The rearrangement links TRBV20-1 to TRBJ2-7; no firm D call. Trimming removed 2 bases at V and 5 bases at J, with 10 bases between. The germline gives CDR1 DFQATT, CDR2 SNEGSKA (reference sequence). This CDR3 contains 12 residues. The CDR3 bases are TGCAGTGCTAGACTTTCGTACGACGAGCAGTACTTC. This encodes CSARLSYDEQYF.

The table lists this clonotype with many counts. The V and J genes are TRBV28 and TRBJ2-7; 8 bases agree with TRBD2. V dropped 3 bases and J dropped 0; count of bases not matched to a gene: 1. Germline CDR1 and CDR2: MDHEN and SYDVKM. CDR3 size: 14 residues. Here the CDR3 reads CASSLTSDSYEQYV. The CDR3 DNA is TGTGCCAGCAGTTTGACTAGCGACTCCTACGAGCAGTACGTC.

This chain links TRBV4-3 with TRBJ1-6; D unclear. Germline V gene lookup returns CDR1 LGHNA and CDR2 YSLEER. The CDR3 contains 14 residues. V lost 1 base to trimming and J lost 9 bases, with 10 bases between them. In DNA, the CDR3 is TGCGCCAGCAGCCAAGGAAGCTCAACTTCACCCCTCCACTTT. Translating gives CASSQGSSTSPLHF.

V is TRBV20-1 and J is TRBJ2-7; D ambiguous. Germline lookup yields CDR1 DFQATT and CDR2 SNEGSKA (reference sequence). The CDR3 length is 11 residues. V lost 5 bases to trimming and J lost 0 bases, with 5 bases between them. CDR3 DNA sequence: TGCAGTGCTGCTTCCTCCTACGAGCAGTACGTC. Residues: CSAASSYEQYV.

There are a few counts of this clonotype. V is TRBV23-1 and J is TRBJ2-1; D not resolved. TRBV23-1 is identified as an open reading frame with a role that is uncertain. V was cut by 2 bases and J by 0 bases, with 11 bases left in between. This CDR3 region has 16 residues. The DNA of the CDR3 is TGCGCCAGCAGTCAAGCGAGATGGAGCTCCTACAATGAGCAGTTCTTC. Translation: CASSQARWSSYNEQFF.

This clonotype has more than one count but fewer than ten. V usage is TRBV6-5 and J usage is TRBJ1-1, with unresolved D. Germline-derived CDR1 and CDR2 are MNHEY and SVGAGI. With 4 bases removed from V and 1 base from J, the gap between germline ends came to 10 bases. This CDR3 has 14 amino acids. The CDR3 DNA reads TGTGCCAGCAGTTGGACGAACCAGAACACTGAAGCTTTCTTT. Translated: CASSWTNQNTEAFF.

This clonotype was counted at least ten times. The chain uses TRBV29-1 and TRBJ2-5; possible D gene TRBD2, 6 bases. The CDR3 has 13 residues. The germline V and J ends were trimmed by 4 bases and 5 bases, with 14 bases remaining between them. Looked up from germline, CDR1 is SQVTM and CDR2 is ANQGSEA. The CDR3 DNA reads TGCAGCGTTGTGGAGGGTAGGGTCGAGACCCAGTACTTC. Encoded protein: CSVVEGRVETQYF.

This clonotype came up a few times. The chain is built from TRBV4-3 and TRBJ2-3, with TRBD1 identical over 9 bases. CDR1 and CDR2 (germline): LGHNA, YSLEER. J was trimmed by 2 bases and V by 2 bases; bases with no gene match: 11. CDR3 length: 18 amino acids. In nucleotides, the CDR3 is TGCGCCAGCAGCCAAACTTTACCGGGACAGGGCCTCACAGATACGCAGTATTTT. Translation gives CASSQTLPGQGLTDTQYF.

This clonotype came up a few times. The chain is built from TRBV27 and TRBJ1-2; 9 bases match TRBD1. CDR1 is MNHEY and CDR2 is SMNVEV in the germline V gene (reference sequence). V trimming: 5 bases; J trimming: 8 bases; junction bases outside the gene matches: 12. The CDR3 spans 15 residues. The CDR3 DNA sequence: TGTGCCAGCAGTCGTTCCGGGACAGGGTGGTTGGGCTACACCTTC. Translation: CASSRSGTGWLGYTF.

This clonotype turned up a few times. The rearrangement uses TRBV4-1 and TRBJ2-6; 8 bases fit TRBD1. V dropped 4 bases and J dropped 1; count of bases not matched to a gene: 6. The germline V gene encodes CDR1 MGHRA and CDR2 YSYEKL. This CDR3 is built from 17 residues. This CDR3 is CASSPGGAESGANVLTF. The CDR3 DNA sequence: TGCGCCAGCAGCCCAGGGGGCGCAGAATCTGGGGCCAACGTCCTGACTTTC.

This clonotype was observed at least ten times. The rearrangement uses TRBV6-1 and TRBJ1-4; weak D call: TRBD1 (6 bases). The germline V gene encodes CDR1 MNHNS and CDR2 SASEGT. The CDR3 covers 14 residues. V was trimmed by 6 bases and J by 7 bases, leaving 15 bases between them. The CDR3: CASRTTGHGEKLFF. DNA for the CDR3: TGTGCCAGCAGGACAACAGGGCACGGTGAAAAACTGTTTTTT.

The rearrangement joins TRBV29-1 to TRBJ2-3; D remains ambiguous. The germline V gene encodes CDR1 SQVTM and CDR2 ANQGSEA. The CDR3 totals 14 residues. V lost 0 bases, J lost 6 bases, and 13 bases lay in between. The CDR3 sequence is CSVEDPGETDTQYF. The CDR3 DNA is TGCAGCGTTGAAGATCCTGGGGAAACGGATACGCAGTATTTT.

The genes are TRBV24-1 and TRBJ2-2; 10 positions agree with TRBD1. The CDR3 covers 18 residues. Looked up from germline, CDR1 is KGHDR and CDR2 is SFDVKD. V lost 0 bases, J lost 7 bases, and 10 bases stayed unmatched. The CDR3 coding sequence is TGTGCCACCAGTGATTTGCGTCGGGACAGGGGAAATGACGGGGAGCTGTTTTTT. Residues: CATSDLRRDRGNDGELFF.